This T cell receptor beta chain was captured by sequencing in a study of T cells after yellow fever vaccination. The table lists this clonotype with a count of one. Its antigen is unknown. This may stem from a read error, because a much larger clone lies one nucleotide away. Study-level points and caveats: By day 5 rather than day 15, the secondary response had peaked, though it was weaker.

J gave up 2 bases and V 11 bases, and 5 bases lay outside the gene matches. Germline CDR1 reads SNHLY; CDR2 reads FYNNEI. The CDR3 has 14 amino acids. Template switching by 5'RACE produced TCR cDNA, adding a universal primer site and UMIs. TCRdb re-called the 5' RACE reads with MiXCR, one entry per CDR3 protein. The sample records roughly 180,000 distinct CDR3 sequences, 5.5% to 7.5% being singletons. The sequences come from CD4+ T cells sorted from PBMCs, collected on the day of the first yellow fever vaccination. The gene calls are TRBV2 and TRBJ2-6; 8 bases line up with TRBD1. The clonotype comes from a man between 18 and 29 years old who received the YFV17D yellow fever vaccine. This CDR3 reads CAGQGSAGANVLTF. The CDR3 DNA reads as TGTGCCGGACAGGGAAGCGCTGGGGCCAACGTCCTGACTTTC.